These 2 T cell receptor beta chains were sequenced from one sample in a study of T cell responses to AZD1222 COVID-19 vaccine. Assay: immunoSEQ multiplex PCR; the TCRdb copy retains only in-frame clones and omits some. There are around 120,000 clones in the sample; roughly 87% occur only once, and 2% to 3% lies in the top ten. Sequenced here: peripheral blood, sampled 28 days after the second AZD1222 dose. These receptors originate from an adult who received the AZD1222 COVID-19 vaccine.

This chain joins TRBV11-2 and TRBJ1-6, with D maybe TRBD1 (5 bases). Germline-derived CDR1 and CDR2 are SGHAT and FQNNGV. V was pared by 0 bases and J by 6 bases, with 12 bases between. The CDR3 contains 16 residues. The CDR3 here is CASSLDPREANSPLHF. For the CDR3, the DNA is TGTGCCAGCAGCTTAGATCCCAGGGAGGCTAATTCACCCCTCCACTTT.

This chain links TRBV2 with TRBJ2-1, with 13 bases matching TRBD2. The V gene end was trimmed by 6 bases and the J gene end by 8 bases; junction bases not matched to a gene: 7. Germline V lookup: CDR1 SNHLY, CDR2 FYNNEI. The CDR3 is 15 amino acids. The CDR3 bases are TGTGCCAGCAGGGAACTAGCGGGAGGGCCCCATGAGCAGTTCTTC. Translating it yields CASRELAGGPHEQFF.